This TCR beta chain was observed in a study of cytomegalovirus exposure and HLA in healthy donors. This clone was seen just once. V shed 6 bases and J 2 bases; nucleotides not matched to a gene: 1. CDR1 and CDR2 (germline): ENHRY, SYGVKD. The CDR3 has 13 amino acids. Use of 60 Vbeta and 13 Jbeta primers characterized the PCR. TCRdb keeps only in-frame clones here, not all; method: immunoSEQ multiplex PCR. The profile shows fewer than 130,000 clones, roughly 69% of them singletons. The sample was PBMCs. The chain combines TRBV10-3 with TRBJ2-7, with 10 nucleotides matching TRBD1. This TCR derives from a man between 50 and 59 years old in good health and CMV-seropositive. The CDR3 DNA is TGTGCCATCAGGACAGGGGGCCCCTACGAGCAGTACTTC. Amino acids: CAIRTGGPYEQYF.